These 21 T cell receptor beta chains were all obtained from the same sample, sequenced in a study of cytomegalovirus exposure and HLA in healthy donors. PCR primers comprised 60 Vbeta and 13 Jbeta primers. Assay: immunoSEQ multiplex PCR; the TCRdb copy retains only in-frame clones and omits some. The sample has fewer than 150,000 clones, about 76% seen once. The sequenced material came from PBMCs. The origin of the receptors is a man in his 60s in good health and CMV-seropositive.

The rearrangement joins TRBV28 to TRBJ1-5; unclear D gene. CDR1 MDHEN and CDR2 SYDVKM come from the germline V gene. The V end lost 6 bases, the J end lost 7 bases, and 10 bases lay between the germline ends. The CDR3 covers 12 residues. In DNA, the CDR3 is TGTGCCAGCAGCTTAGAGGTCCAGCCCCAGCATTTT. It translates to CASSLEVQPQHF.

In nucleotides, the CDR3 is TGTGCCAGCAGTGAAGGTCGGGGACAGCTGTGGGGCTACACCTTC. As protein: CASSEGRGQLWGYTF. The V call is TRBV6-1, the J call TRBJ1-2; 7 bases match TRBD1. The CDR3 has 15 residues. The ends lost 1 base at V and 8 bases at J; junction bases unmatched: 10. Germline V gene data show CDR1 as MNHNS and CDR2 as SASEGT.

This clone was found a few times. The rearrangement links TRBV19 to TRBJ1-3; 8 nucleotides match TRBD1. This CDR3 is built from 17 residues. The germline V gene has CDR1 LNHDA and CDR2 SQIVND (reference sequence). V lost 3 bases, J lost 0 bases, and 7 bases stayed unmatched. The CDR3 DNA follows: TGTGCCAGTAGTATTTGGGACAGGCTCGTCTCTGGAAACACCATATATTTT. It codes for CASSIWDRLVSGNTIYF.

CDR3 sequence: CASSKGGVGQDEQFF. In DNA form, the CDR3 reads TGTGCCAGCTCAAAAGGGGGGGTAGGCCAAGATGAGCAGTTCTTC. The chain has TRBV18 and TRBJ2-1; weak D call: TRBD2 (7 bases). V was clipped by 5 bases and J by 8 bases, with 19 bases between them. The CDR3 has 15 residues. The germline CDR1 and CDR2 sequences are KGHSH and LQKENI. Filled out from reference TRBV18 and TRBJ2-1, the complete variable domain reads NAGVMQNPRHLVRRRGQEARLRCSPMKGHSHVYWYRQLPEEGLKFMVYLQKENIIDESGMPKERFSAEFPKEGPSILRIQQVVRGDSAAYFCASSKGGVGQDEQFFGPGTRLTVL.

The chain has TRBV15 and TRBJ1-4; 7 bases are shared with TRBD1. The V segment lost 1 base and the J segment 12 bases; nucleotides outside the gene matches: 11. This CDR3 comprises 15 residues. CDR1 LNHNV and CDR2 YYDKDF come from the germline V gene (reference sequence). CDR3 sequence reads: CATSRAGTATMELFF. Written as DNA, the CDR3 is TGTGCCACCAGCAGAGCAGGGACAGCTACGATGGAACTGTTTTTT. Using reference TRBV15 and TRBJ1-4 for the parts outside the CDR3, the full variable domain is DAMVIQNPRYQVTQFGKPVTLSCSQTLNHNVMYWYQQKSSQAPKLLFHYYDKDFNNEADTPDNFQSRRPNTSFCFLDIRSPGLGDTAMYLCATSRAGTATMELFFGSGTQLSVL.

Concerning this clone: No conserved phenylalanine or tryptophan is present at the end of the CDR3, so a read error is the likely explanation. This chain uses TRBV6-1 with TRBJ1-2; 7 positions agree with TRBD1. Germline loops: CDR1 MNHNS, CDR2 SASEGT. This CDR3 region has 16 residues. With V trimmed by 3 bases and J by 4 bases, 11 bases remained unmatched. CDR3 in amino acids: CASSDRGRPTLYGYTL. Written as DNA, the CDR3 is TGTGCCAGCAGTGACAGGGGGAGGCCCACTCTCTATGGCTACACCCTC.

This clone showed up just once. The chain joins TRBV6-1 to TRBJ2-7, with 9 positions matching TRBD2. From germline, CDR1 is MNHNS and CDR2 SASEGT. The CDR3 is 15 amino acids. V was clipped by 8 bases and J by 5 bases; unmatched bases: 13. The DNA of the CDR3 is TGTGCCAGCTCTGCAGTTAGCGGGAGAATTAACGAGCAGTACTTC. It encodes CASSAVSGRINEQYF.

The chain is built from TRBV5-5 and TRBJ1-2; the D gene is possibly TRBD1 (5 bases). This CDR3 spans 16 amino acids. Germline loops: CDR1 SGHKS, CDR2 YYEKEE (reference sequence). V dropped 9 bases and J dropped 7 bases, with 28 bases sitting between them. CDR3 sequence (DNA): TGTGCCACCAAGTTCCGCGGGGCAGACGAGGGGCCTGGCTACACCTTC. It yields the protein CATKFRGADEGPGYTF.

The V gene is TRBV7-6, the J gene TRBJ2-4, with D perhaps matching TRBD1 (7 bases). Deletions cut 2 bases from V and 0 bases from J, with 14 bases between. Germline CDR1 is SGHVS and CDR2 is FNYEAQ. The CDR3 extends over 17 amino acids. CDR3 DNA: TGTGCCAGCAGCTTAACGGGGGACAGATTAGCCAAAAACATTCAGTACTTC. It encodes CASSLTGDRLAKNIQYF.

J is TRBJ2-1 and V is TRBV12-5, with D perhaps matching TRBD2 (5 bases). V was trimmed by 0 bases and J by 8 bases, leaving 11 bases between them. Germline CDR1 is LGHNT and CDR2 is FRNRAP. CDR3 length equals 14 residues. CDR3 nucleotides: TGTGCTAGTGGTTTGGTCGGGCCGAGGGATGAGCAGTTCTTC. This sequence encodes CASGLVGPRDEQFF. The full variable domain, with the rest looked up from reference TRBV12-5 and TRBJ2-1, is DARVTQTPRHKVTEMGQEVTMRCQPILGHNTVFWYRQTMMQGLELLAYFRNRAPLDDSGMPKDRFSAEMPDATLATLKIQPSEPRDSAVYFCASGLVGPRDEQFFGPGTRLTVL.

This clone was seen a few times. This sequence joins TRBV9 and TRBJ2-3; tentatively, D is TRBD2 (5 bases). This CDR3 is 16 amino acids long. V lost 0 bases, J lost 3 bases, and 14 bases lay in between. Germline loops: CDR1 SGDLS, CDR2 YYNGEE. CDR3 nucleotides: TGTGCCAGCAGCGTAGGTGAGAGGGCCAGGACAGATACGCAGTATTTT. Protein: CASSVGERARTDTQYF.

The chain links TRBV5-6 to TRBJ2-1; 10 bases map to TRBD2. The CDR3 covers 18 residues. Germline CDR1 is SGHDT and CDR2 is YYEEEE. J gave up 6 bases and V 0 bases, and 12 bases lay outside the gene matches. The CDR3 DNA reads as TGTGCCAGCAGCTTGGAGGGGGCGGGTAGCGGGAGGTTCAATGAGCAGTTCTTC. Its translation is CASSLEGAGSGRFNEQFF.

The J gene is TRBJ1-6, the V gene TRBV4-1; 8 nucleotides agree with TRBD1. The ends lost 4 bases at V and 8 bases at J; junction bases unmatched: 22. The CDR3 has 20 amino acids. Germline-derived CDR1 and CDR2 are MGHRA and YSYEKL. As DNA, the CDR3 is TGCGCCAGCAGCCCACTCCGGTTAAGACAGGGGTATAAAGGTGATTCACCCCTCCACTTT. It codes for CASSPLRLRQGYKGDSPLHF.

This chain links TRBV6-5 with TRBJ2-7, with 10 bases matching TRBD1. The V gene's germline CDR1 is MNHEY and CDR2 SVGAGI. The CDR3 has 16 amino acids. Germline trimming cut 0 bases from V and 6 bases from J; bases unmatched to any gene: 8. In nucleotides, the CDR3 is TGTGCCAGCAGTTACTCGAGTACCGGGACAGGGGCCGAGCAGTACTTC. Protein product: CASSYSSTGTGAEQYF.

The rearrangement links TRBV5-1 to TRBJ1-3; 9 bases are shared with TRBD1. The V gene end was trimmed by 3 bases and the J gene end by 1 base; junction bases not matched to a gene: 2. Germline V lookup: CDR1 SGHRS, CDR2 YFSETQ. The CDR3 totals 15 residues. For the CDR3, the DNA is TGCGCCAGCAGCTCACAGGGGGCGTCTGGAAACACCATATATTTT. Its protein is CASSSQGASGNTIYF.

Remarks on this clone: The conserved phenylalanine or tryptophan normally closing the CDR3 is absent here, so this likely arose from a read error. The V and J genes are TRBV2 and TRBJ2-7, with a weak D call TRBD1 (6 bases). The CDR3 is made up of 12 amino acids. V shed 6 bases and J shed 3 bases, with 9 bases lying between them. Germline values: CDR1 SNHLY, CDR2 FYNNEI. CDR3 nucleotide sequence: TGTGCCAGCAGATTACAGGGCTACGAGCAGTACCTC. Amino acid sequence: CASRLQGYEQYL.

This chain uses TRBV2 with TRBJ2-3; tentative D call: TRBD2 (5 bases). Germline CDR1 reads SNHLY; CDR2 reads FYNNEI. This CDR3 is 15 amino acids long. Trimming removed 3 bases at V and 4 bases at J, with 14 bases between. The CDR3 spells CASSDEGTAADTQYF. As DNA, the CDR3 is TGTGCCAGCAGTGATGAGGGAACGGCAGCAGATACGCAGTATTTT. Filled out from reference TRBV2 and TRBJ2-3, the complete variable domain reads EPEVTQTPSHQVTQMGQEVILRCVPISNHLYFYWYRQILGQKVEFLVSFYNNEISEKSEIFDDQFSVERPDGSNFTLKIRSTKLEDSAMYFCASSDEGTAADTQYFGPGTRLTVL.

The rearrangement joins TRBV4-1 to TRBJ1-1, with D perhaps TRBD1 (6 bases). Per germline, CDR1 MGHRA and CDR2 YSYEKL. The CDR3 is 15 residues long. Trimming left V 1 base short and J 5 bases short, with 14 bases between. CDR3 bases: TGCGCCAGCAGCCAAGTCGGTCAGGGGCGAACTGAAGCTTTCTTT. Its protein product is CASSQVGQGRTEAFF.

The chain is built from TRBV10-3 and TRBJ2-7; D gene uncertain. Looked up from germline, CDR1 is ENHRY and CDR2 is SYGVKD. The CDR3 has 12 residues. Trimming stripped 4 bases from V and 2 bases from J, with 6 bases between. CDR3 nucleotide sequence: TGTGCCATCAGTGGCGTTACCTACGAGCAGTACTTC. It codes for CAISGVTYEQYF.

The DNA for the CDR3 is TGCAGCGCCCCCACGGGGGAGACCCAGTACTTC. Residues: CSAPTGETQYF. V is TRBV29-1 and J is TRBJ2-5; D may be TRBD2 (5 bases). V gave up 7 bases and J gave up 5 bases, with 11 bases separating them. The CDR3 sequence is 11 residues long. Germline CDR1 SQVTM, CDR2 ANQGSEA.

CDR3 loop: CASSHAGLISYEQYF. In nucleotides, the CDR3 is TGTGCCAGCAGCCACGCAGGACTCATCTCCTACGAGCAGTACTTC. The chain employs TRBV14 and TRBJ2-7; D might be TRBD2 (5 bases). Per germline, CDR1 SGHDN and CDR2 FVKESK. This CDR3 spans 15 amino acids. V lost 3 bases, J lost 0 bases, and 12 bases lay in between.